What follows are 21 T cell receptor beta chains derived from one specimen sequenced in a study of T cells in Graves' hyperthyroidism and ophthalmopathy. Using RNA transcripts as the source, TCR beta CDR3 regions were amplified. An initial round of RT-PCR targeting the TCR CDR3 relied on the HTBI primer set. TCRdb fed the multiplex PCR reads into MiXCR, producing one record per CDR3 protein. Seen here are 700,000 to 850,000 distinct CDR3 sequences, 30% to 40% observed once, and the top ten hold 30% to 40%. Sequences were obtained from blood. These receptors were collected from a woman aged 40 to 50 with Graves' hyperthyroidism.

This clonotype was counted only a few times. The chain uses TRBV12-3 or TRBV12-4 and TRBJ1-4, with D possibly matching TRBD1 (6 bases). This CDR3 spans 14 amino acids. V lost 7 bases and J 14 bases, leaving 23 bases between the germline ends. The CDR3: CASTLTGGLGRLFF. The CDR3 nucleotides are TGTGCCAGCACCCTGACAGGTGGGCTTGGGCGGCTGTTTTTT.

The CDR3 is CASSQDPGRPYYGYTF. In nucleotides, the CDR3 is TGCGCCAGCAGCCAAGATCCGGGACGGCCCTACTATGGCTACACCTTC. This rearrangement joins TRBV4-3 to TRBJ1-2, with D perhaps TRBD1 (5 bases). CDR3 length: 16 amino acids. V lost 0 bases to trimming and J lost 3 bases, with 14 bases between them. From germline, CDR1 is LGHNA and CDR2 YSLEER.

This clonotype was detected only a few times. The chain recombines TRBV12-3 or TRBV12-4 with TRBJ2-7, with 10 positions matching TRBD1. V shed 3 bases and J 4 bases; nucleotides not matched to a gene: 6. The CDR3 has 15 amino acids. CDR3 sequence reads: CASSLVGTGEYEQYF. Written as DNA, the CDR3 is TGTGCCAGCAGTTTGGTCGGGACAGGGGAGTACGAGCAGTACTTC.

There are many counts of this clonotype. The chain links TRBV6-5 to TRBJ2-5, with no clear D. In germline, CDR1 is MNHEY, CDR2 SVGAGI. This CDR3 comprises 11 residues. V was pared by 10 bases and J by 5 bases, with 11 bases between. The CDR3 coding sequence is TGTGCCACCGGCTTCAGTGAGACCCAGTACTTC. It specifies CATGFSETQYF.

This clonotype was seen at least ten times. This chain connects TRBV10-1 to TRBJ1-2, with D possibly being TRBD1 (5 bases). Germline CDR1 reads WNHNN; CDR2 reads SYGVQD (reference sequence). The CDR3 runs 15 residues. V lost 4 bases and J lost 7, with 19 bases in between. The CDR3 reads CASSVMRGRRVGYTF. CDR3 DNA sequence: TGCGCCAGCAGTGTCATGAGGGGCCGGCGTGTTGGCTACACCTTC.

This clonotype was found many times. DNA of the CDR3: TGTGCCAGCAGCTCTGCAGACGAAGAGACCCAGTACTTC. Encoded protein: CASSSADEETQYF. The rearrangement links TRBV7-9 to TRBJ2-5; the D is unclear. Germline CDR1 is SEHNR and CDR2 is FQNEAQ (reference sequence). This CDR3 is built from 13 residues. Trimming left V 4 bases short and J 3 bases short, with 9 bases between.

J is TRBJ1-5 and V is TRBV29-1; D remains ambiguous. Germline CDR1 is SQVTM and CDR2 is ANQGSEA. The CDR3 contains 12 residues. Deletions cut 6 bases from V and 0 bases from J, with 6 bases between. The CDR3: CSVKNSNQPQHF. The DNA of the CDR3 is TGCAGCGTGAAGAATAGCAATCAGCCCCAGCATTTT. The complete variable domain, with remaining parts taken from reference TRBV29-1 and TRBJ1-5, reads SAVISQKPSRDICQRGTSLTIQCQVDSQVTMMFWYRQQPGQSLTLIATANQGSEATYESGFVIDKFPISRPNLTFSTLTVSNMSPEDSSIYLCSVKNSNQPQHFGDGTRLSIL.

This clonotype has at least ten counts. V usage is TRBV20-1 and J usage is TRBJ1-4; a possible D gene is TRBD1 (6 bases). CDR1 and CDR2 (germline): DFQATT, SNEGSKA (reference sequence). The ends were cut back, 3 bases at V and 6 bases at J, with 11 bases in the middle. CDR3 size: 13 residues. CDR3 bases: TGCAGTGCTAGTGGAGGGGGTGATGAAAAACTGTTTTTT. Protein sequence: CSASGGGDEKLFF.

J is TRBJ2-1 and V is TRBV7-9, with 7 bases that match TRBD2. This CDR3 has 14 residues. Germline CDR1 is SEHNR and CDR2 is FQNEAQ (reference sequence). The V and J ends lost 4 bases and 4 bases, in that order; junction bases with no gene match: 4. The CDR3 protein is CASSSSGTYNEQFF. For the CDR3, the DNA is TGTGCCAGCAGCTCTAGCGGAACGTACAATGAGCAGTTCTTC.

In this sample, this clonotype turned up a few times. This chain uses TRBV12-5 with TRBJ1-1; 8 bases fit TRBD1. V shed 10 bases and J 3 bases; nucleotides not matched to a gene: 7. This CDR3 contains 13 residues. CDR1 is LGHNT, CDR2 FRNRAP, per germline. The CDR3 reads CAICRGQYTEAFF. The CDR3 DNA reads as TGTGCTATTTGCAGGGGGCAATACACTGAAGCTTTCTTT.

To note about this clonotype: A much larger clone differs from this one at a single base, so this may be a read error. The chain employs TRBV7-9 and TRBJ1-2; D perhaps matches TRBD1 (5 bases). V lost 7 bases to trimming and J lost 2 bases, with 17 bases between them. Germline loops: CDR1 SEHNR, CDR2 FQNEAQ (reference sequence). This CDR3 region has 15 residues. CDR3 in amino acids: CASKPGRRANYGYTF. The CDR3 DNA is TGTGCCAGCAAACCGGGGCGACGGGCAAACTATGGCTACACCTTC. Full variable domain (outside the CDR3, taken from reference TRBV7-9 and TRBJ1-2): DTGVSQNPRHKITKRGQNVTFRCDPISEHNRLYWYRQTLGQGPEFLTYFQNEAQLEKSRLLSDRFSAERPKGSFSTLEIQRTEQGDSAMYLCASKPGRRANYGYTFGSGTRLTVV.

V gene TRBV5-1 combines with J gene TRBJ1-4; weak D call: TRBD1 (6 bases). Germline CDR1 is SGHRS and CDR2 is YFSETQ. This CDR3 contains 15 residues. V lost 2 bases and J 5 bases, leaving 13 bases between the germline ends. CDR3 in DNA: TGCGCCAGCAGCTTCCCGGACAGAGGAAATGAAAAACTGTTTTTT. Its translation is CASSFPDRGNEKLFF.

This sequence joins TRBV24-1 and TRBJ2-1; 8 positions match TRBD1. This CDR3 region has 14 residues. The V gene's germline CDR1 is KGHDR and CDR2 SFDVKD. V trimming: 3 bases; J trimming: 3 bases; junction bases outside the gene matches: 0. As DNA, the CDR3 is TGTGCCACCAGTGATACAGGGGGCTACAATGAGCAGTTCTTC. The encoded protein is CATSDTGGYNEQFF.

Comment on this clonotype: The CDR3 end shows no conserved phenylalanine or tryptophan, and so a read error is likely. The DNA is left out, because the CDR3 cannot be placed on it with certainty; the CDR3 is given as TCRdb lists it. The chain links TRBV7-2 to TRBJ2-5; no DNA check was done on the table's D call, TRBD2. CDR1 and CDR2 from the germline V gene are SGHTA and FQGNSA. The CDR3 numbers 9 amino acids, ends counted. The CDR3 sequence is CASSQGHYS.

This clonotype was detected only a few times. The rearrangement links TRBV4-3 to TRBJ1-5, with TRBD1 as a possible D gene (5 bases). V gave up 1 base and J gave up 4 bases, with 8 bases separating them. CDR1 is LGHNA and CDR2 is YSLEER in the germline V gene. The length of the CDR3 is 14 residues. The CDR3 DNA reads as TGCGCCAGCAGCCAAGGGGGCCCAAATCAGCCCCAGCATTTT. Translation: CASSQGGPNQPQHF.

Only a few counts were recorded for this clonotype. The chain is built from TRBV14 and TRBJ1-2, with D unresolved. V shed 1 base and J shed 3 bases, with 12 bases lying between them. The CDR3 contains 15 residues. Germline V CDR1 and CDR2: SGHDN, FVKESK. CDR3 protein: CASSQGRRGYYGYTF. CDR3 bases: TGTGCCAGCAGCCAAGGCCGCCGCGGATACTATGGCTACACCTTC. The full variable domain, with the rest looked up from reference TRBV14 and TRBJ1-2, is EAGVTQFPSHSVIEKGQTVTLRCDPISGHDNLYWYRRVMGKEIKFLLHFVKESKQDESGMPNNRFLAERTGGTYSTLKVQPAELEDSGVYFCASSQGRRGYYGYTFGSGTRLTVV.

The chain joins TRBV28 to TRBJ2-7; 10 nucleotides line up with TRBD1. The ends lost 5 bases at V and 5 bases at J; junction bases unmatched: 9. The CDR3 has 15 residues. Germline V gene sequence: CDR1 MDHEN, CDR2 SYDVKM. In DNA form, the CDR3 reads TGTGCCAGCAGTCCTGGTGGAGGACAGGGGGACGAGCAGTACTTC. Translation: CASSPGGGQGDEQYF.

This clonotype was seen repeatedly, ten times or more. The rearrangement uses TRBV9 and TRBJ1-3, with D hard to call. Trimming cost V 4 bases and J 1 base, with 9 bases left between them. Germline CDR1 reads SGDLS; CDR2 reads YYNGEE. The CDR3 consists of 14 residues. The DNA for the CDR3 is TGTGCCAGCAGCCTCCCGGGTTCTGGAAACACCATATATTTT. This gives the protein CASSLPGSGNTIYF. The complete variable domain, with remaining parts taken from reference TRBV9 and TRBJ1-3, reads DSGVTQTPKHLITATGQRVTLRCSPRSGDLSVYWYQQSLDQGLQFLIQYYNGEERAKGNILERFSAQQFPDLHSELNLSSLELGDSALYFCASSLPGSGNTIYFGEGSWLTVV.

Note on this clonotype: Given a much more abundant clone one base away, this may be a read error. The chain links TRBV20-1 to TRBJ1-1; unclear D gene. Germline V gene lookup returns CDR1 DFQATT and CDR2 SNEGSKA (reference sequence). Trimming stripped 7 bases from V and 1 base from J, with 13 bases between. There are 13 residues in the CDR3. The CDR3 DNA sequence: TGCAGTGTTAGCGATGGTCGGAACACTGAAGCTTTCTTT. Its protein product is CSVSDGRNTEAFF.

About this clonotype itself: One end of the junction fails to match germline, which may point to a read error. The V call is TRBV10-3, the J call TRBJ1-6, with D perhaps matching TRBD1 (6 bases). The CDR3 extends over 15 amino acids. CDR1 ENHRY and CDR2 SYGVKD come from the germline V gene. The CDR3 nucleotides read TGTGCCATCAGTGAAGAGGGGGACGGAAATTCACCCCTCCATTTT. Its translation is CAISEEGDGNSPLHF.

Many counts were recorded for this clonotype. V usage is TRBV7-9 and J usage is TRBJ1-2; D is undetermined. V was trimmed by 2 bases and J by 3 bases, leaving 4 bases between them. Germline values: CDR1 SEHNR, CDR2 FQNEAQ (reference sequence). The CDR3 spans 12 residues. The CDR3 coding sequence is TGTGCCAGCAGCTTACCAGACTATGGCTACACCTTC. Amino acid sequence: CASSLPDYGYTF.